These 26 T cell receptor beta chains were all obtained from the same sample, sequenced in a study of cytomegalovirus exposure and HLA in healthy donors. Researchers ran the PCR with 60 Vbeta and 13 Jbeta primers. Sequencing was performed with immunoSEQ multiplex PCR; in TCRdb, only in-frame clones are kept and a portion is missing. The sample contains a few hundred thousand clones, 80% of which appear only once. The sequenced sample was PBMCs. These receptors came from a girl aged 2 to 9 in good health and CMV-seronegative.

This sequence joins TRBV12-5 and TRBJ1-1; 8 bases fit TRBD1. CDR1 is LGHNT and CDR2 is FRNRAP in the germline V gene. The V gene end was trimmed by 7 bases and the J gene end by 4 bases; junction bases not matched to a gene: 5. The CDR3 consists of 13 residues. The CDR3 DNA is TGTGCTAGTGAAACAGGGGGTTCCACTGAAGCTTTCTTT. This encodes CASETGGSTEAFF.

The chain uses TRBV6-1 and TRBJ2-5; TRBD1 matches at 7 bases. The J call may be mistaken, given a closer DNA end match to TRBJ2-7. The CDR3 runs to 15 residues. Looked up from germline, CDR1 is MNHNS and CDR2 is SASEGT. CDR3 DNA: TGTGCCAGCAGTATCTACAGGGGTACATCGAACGAGCAGTACTTC. Its translation: CASSIYRGTSNEQYF.

The chain combines TRBV7-8 with TRBJ2-1; TRBD1 matches 8 bases. The germline V gene encodes CDR1 SGHVS and CDR2 FQNEAQ. The CDR3 extends over 16 amino acids. J was trimmed by 8 bases and V by 2 bases; bases with no gene match: 11. The CDR3 protein is CASSLLRDRGSDEQFF. The CDR3 DNA reads as TGTGCCAGCAGCTTACTGCGTGACAGGGGTTCGGATGAGCAGTTCTTC. Looking up the rest from reference TRBV7-8 and TRBJ2-1 gives the full variable domain: GAGVSQSPRYKVAKRGQDVALRCDPISGHVSLFWYQQALGQGPEFLTYFQNEAQLDKSGLPSDRFFAERPEGSVSTLKIQRTQQEDSAVYLCASSLLRDRGSDEQFFGPGTRLTVL.

The chain combines TRBV5-6 with TRBJ2-1, with D possibly TRBD1 on 5 matching bases. In germline, CDR1 is SGHDT, CDR2 YYEEEE. The CDR3 covers 14 residues. Trimming stripped 2 bases from V and 4 bases from J, with 10 bases between. The CDR3 coding sequence is TGTGCCAGCAGCTTTCTGACAGCTTACAATGAGCAGTTCTTC. Encoded protein: CASSFLTAYNEQFF.

This clone was observed a few times. DNA for the CDR3: TGTGCCAGCAGCTTAGCTTATCGGAGAACGGCGGAGACCCAGTACTTC. Protein sequence: CASSLAYRRTAETQYF. The genes are TRBV7-2 and TRBJ2-5; D is unclear. CDR1 and CDR2 from the germline V gene are SGHTA and FQGNSA. The ends were cut back, 0 bases at V and 5 bases at J, with 16 bases in the middle. The CDR3 has 16 amino acids.

This clone was observed a handful of times. The chain carries TRBV15 and TRBJ2-3; 8 nucleotides align to TRBD1. The CDR3 runs 15 residues. V was pared by 3 bases and J by 2 bases, with 4 bases of the junction left unmatched. Germline assignment: CDR1 LNHNV and CDR2 YYDKDF (reference sequence). CDR3 nucleotide sequence: TGTGCCACCAGCAGTATGGGACAGGTCACAGATACGCAGTATTTT. It is translated as CATSSMGQVTDTQYF.

Details on this clone: Other nucleotide sequences in the sample specify the same CDR3. V gene TRBV29-1 combines with J gene TRBJ2-1; 8 nucleotides match TRBD2. This CDR3 region has 16 residues. V was pared by 3 bases and J by 2 bases, with 9 bases of the junction left unmatched. Germline V gene data show CDR1 as SQVTM and CDR2 as ANQGSEA. The DNA of the CDR3 is TGCAGCGTTGAGGATCTTGGAGCGGGGGCCTACAATGAGCAGTTCTTC. The encoded protein is CSVEDLGAGAYNEQFF.

The CDR3 loop reads CAWSVTSKNEQFF. In DNA form, the CDR3 reads TGTGCCTGGAGTGTGACTAGCAAAAATGAGCAGTTCTTC. The gene calls are TRBV30 and TRBJ2-1; TRBD2 matches 7 bases. Germline lookup yields CDR1 GTSNPN and CDR2 SVGIG (reference sequence). The CDR3 length is 13 residues. The junction had 3 bases not matched to a gene; V was cut back by 0 bases and J by 7 bases. The full variable domain, in which reference TRBV30 and TRBJ2-1 provide the parts outside the CDR3, is SQTIHQWPATLVQPVGSPLSLECTVEGTSNPNLYWYRQAAGRGLQLLFYSVGIGQISSEVPQNLSASRPQDRQFILSSKKLLLSDSGFYLCAWSVTSKNEQFFGPGTRLTVL.

As DNA, the CDR3 is TGTGCCAGCAGGCAGGGATCTATGGCCCACGAGCAGTACTTC. Translated: CASRQGSMAHEQYF. J is TRBJ2-5 and V is TRBV27; TRBD1 is a possible D gene (5 bases). The DNA end lines up better with TRBJ2-7; the J call may be wrong. This CDR3 is 14 amino acids long. Germline V lookup: CDR1 MNHEY, CDR2 SMNVEV (reference sequence).

This clone was counted a few times. The V and J genes are TRBV27 and TRBJ1-5, with a possible D match to TRBD1 (5 bases). The CDR3 consists of 15 residues. V was pared by 3 bases and J by 2 bases, with 11 bases between. Germline lookup yields CDR1 MNHEY and CDR2 SMNVEV (reference sequence). The CDR3 DNA sequence: TGTGCCAGCAGTTTTTGGGCGGGGGGCAATCAGCCCCAGCATTTT. Its translation: CASSFWAGGNQPQHF.

This clone came up a few times. The V gene is TRBV10-3, the J gene TRBJ2-5, with 9 bases fitting TRBD1. The J call is uncertain, as TRBJ2-7 better fits the DNA end. This CDR3 comprises 16 residues. Germline CDR1 reads ENHRY; CDR2 reads SYGVKD. The chain's CDR3 is CASMPGQGKGPYEQYF. CDR3 coding DNA: TGTGCCTCGATGCCAGGACAGGGGAAAGGCCCTTACGAGCAGTACTTC.

The chain employs TRBV13 and TRBJ1-4; D is perhaps TRBD1 (6 bases). The V gene's germline CDR1 is PRHDT and CDR2 FYEKMQ (reference sequence). V was trimmed by 4 bases and J by 3 bases, leaving 21 bases between them. The CDR3 runs 18 residues. The CDR3 sequence: CASSSLNRVTNPNEKLFF. Here the CDR3 DNA reads TGTGCCAGCAGCTCCCTAAACAGGGTAACCAACCCTAATGAAAAACTGTTTTTT.

This chain connects TRBV10-3 to TRBJ2-1; 9 nucleotides align to TRBD2. The CDR3 extends over 16 amino acids. The germline CDR1 and CDR2 sequences are ENHRY and SYGVKD. V was pared by 11 bases and J by 4 bases, with 15 bases of the junction left unmatched. This CDR3 reads CAAKGGASGTYNEQFF. The CDR3 region has the DNA TGTGCCGCCAAGGGAGGGGCTAGCGGGACTTACAATGAGCAGTTCTTC.

The chain combines TRBV28 with TRBJ2-1; D remains unclear. Trimming took off 5 bases at V and 3 bases at J, with 5 bases between the two ends. CDR1 and CDR2 from the germline V gene are MDHEN and SYDVKM. The CDR3 covers 12 residues. For the CDR3, the DNA is TGTGCCAGCAGTCCTCGCTACAATGAGCAGTTCTTC. Its translation is CASSPRYNEQFF.

The chain has TRBV6-6 and TRBJ2-7; 9 bases map to TRBD1. Germline loops: CDR1 MNHNY, CDR2 SVGAGI (reference sequence). This CDR3 comprises 15 residues. Trimming took 2 bases from V and 3 from J; bases not matched to a gene: 5. The CDR3 region is CASSYQPGQGYEQYF. The CDR3 DNA reads TGTGCCAGCAGTTACCAACCGGGACAGGGCTACGAGCAGTACTTC.

This chain uses TRBV18 with TRBJ1-2; maybe TRBD1 (5 bases). V lost 5 bases and J 4 bases, leaving 17 bases between the germline ends. The germline gives CDR1 KGHSH, CDR2 LQKENI. This CDR3 has 15 amino acids. The CDR3 DNA reads TGTGCCAGCTCATTAGACTTTTCAGGGATCTATGGCTACACCTTC. Protein sequence: CASSLDFSGIYGYTF.

This chain uses TRBV5-6 with TRBJ2-2; 10 bases fit TRBD1. Germline CDR1 SGHDT, CDR2 YYEEEE. With V trimmed by 2 bases and J by 6 bases, 4 bases remained unmatched. There are 15 residues in the CDR3. The CDR3 DNA sequence: TGTGCCAGCAGCTTACATGGGACAGGGGCCGGGGAGCTGTTTTTT. The encoded protein is CASSLHGTGAGELFF.

The chain recombines TRBV10-3 with TRBJ1-2; 8 nucleotides match TRBD1. This CDR3 has 14 residues. With 6 bases clipped from V and 8 bases from J, the junction kept 11 bases outside the gene matches. Germline V gene lookup returns CDR1 ENHRY and CDR2 SYGVKD. CDR3 residues: CAIRETQGARGYTF. The DNA of the CDR3 is TGTGCCATCAGGGAAACGCAGGGGGCGCGAGGCTACACCTTC.

The V and J genes are TRBV15 and TRBJ2-3; 7 nucleotides line up with TRBD2. The germline gives CDR1 LNHNV, CDR2 YYDKDF (reference sequence). The CDR3 is 12 amino acids. V lost 0 bases, J lost 14 bases, and 5 bases stayed unmatched. The CDR3 DNA reads as TGTGCCACCAGCAGAGATCAAGCGGGACGGTATTTT. Translated, it gives CATSRDQAGRYF.

The J gene is TRBJ1-1, the V gene TRBV5-1; possible D gene TRBD1, 5 bases. This CDR3 is 12 amino acids long. Trimming left V 4 bases short and J 1 base short, with 5 bases between. In germline, CDR1 is SGHRS, CDR2 YFSETQ. CDR3 sequence (DNA): TGCGCCAGCAGCCAGGGGAACACTGAAGCTTTCTTT. It translates to CASSQGNTEAFF.

This clone was counted a single time. The genes are TRBV28 and TRBJ1-1, with TRBD1 as a possible D gene (6 bases). Germline V gene lookup returns CDR1 MDHEN and CDR2 SYDVKM. The CDR3 contains 14 residues. With 7 bases removed from V and 5 bases from J, the gap between germline ends came to 17 bases. CDR3 sequence reads: CASIAPGEGTEAFF. The CDR3 coding sequence is TGTGCCAGCATCGCCCCAGGGGAAGGAACTGAAGCTTTCTTT.

Remarks on this clone: Other nucleotide sequences from this sample produce the same CDR3. The chain combines TRBV15 with TRBJ1-6; TRBD1 matches 9 bases. Germline V gene data show CDR1 as LNHNV and CDR2 as YYDKDF (reference sequence). J gave up 10 bases and V 0 bases, and 10 bases lay outside the gene matches. The CDR3 extends over 17 amino acids. In DNA, the CDR3 is TGTGCCACCAGCAGAGATCGGACAGGGGCCCTAAGCTCACCCCTCCACTTT. Protein: CATSRDRTGALSSPLHF.

This clone was detected once. J is TRBJ2-4 and V is TRBV5-1; D gene uncertain. The CDR3 is made up of 12 amino acids. The V and J ends lost 4 bases and 4 bases respectively, with 6 bases between them. The germline gives CDR1 SGHRS, CDR2 YFSETQ. The DNA of the CDR3 is TGCGCCAGCAGCGCGGATAAAAACATTCAGTACTTC. Translation: CASSADKNIQYF.

In DNA form, the CDR3 reads TGCGCCAGCAGCCAAGCCTATGCCGGGACAGGGGACCAATACGAGCAGTACTTC. It codes for CASSQAYAGTGDQYEQYF. The rearrangement links TRBV4-1 to TRBJ2-7; 10 nucleotides match TRBD1. CDR1 and CDR2 from the germline V gene are MGHRA and YSYEKL. Trimming took 1 base from V and 4 from J; bases not matched to a gene: 13. CDR3 length: 18 residues.

The chain joins TRBV13 to TRBJ2-3; TRBD2 is a possible D gene (6 bases). The germline V gene encodes CDR1 PRHDT and CDR2 FYEKMQ (reference sequence). V lost 1 base, J lost 1 base, and 9 bases lay in between. This CDR3 is 15 amino acids long. This CDR3 is CASSLAGDGTDTQYF. Written as DNA, the CDR3 is TGTGCCAGCAGCTTAGCGGGAGATGGCACAGATACGCAGTATTTT. Full variable domain (outside the CDR3, taken from reference TRBV13 and TRBJ2-3): AAGVIQSPRHLIKEKRETATLKCYPIPRHDTVYWYQQGPGQDPQFLISFYEKMQSDKGSIPDRFSAQQFSDYHSELNMSSLELGDSALYFCASSLAGDGTDTQYFGPGTRLTVL.

Regarding this clone: Within the sample, other DNA sequences also encode this same CDR3. The CDR3 bases are TGTGCCAGCAGTTTTCGTCTAGCGGGACTACGAGCGCAGTACTTC. It codes for CASSFRLAGLRAQYF. V usage is TRBV28 and J usage is TRBJ2-7; 9 bases align to TRBD2. The CDR3 has 15 residues. Germline CDR1 reads MDHEN; CDR2 reads SYDVKM. The trim removed 3 bases at V and 9 bases at J, leaving 12 bases unmatched.